Sequencing of this T cell receptor beta chain was carried out in a study of PD-L1 blockade in urothelial cancer. About the study: Researchers found blood samples held a median of approximately 150,000 T cells.

Documented time point: pretreatment peripheral blood. Generated by immunoSEQ multiplex PCR, the TCRdb table keeps only in-frame clones and is missing some. The sample lists almost 50,000 clones, around 84% occurring once. In the case of this clone: The antigen is unknown.

Study observations and caveats: Below-median blood TCR clonality before treatment forecast better survival.

The receptor comes from a man between 70 and 80 years old with urothelial cancer. This material consisted of PBMCs, taken around atezolizumab (anti-PD-L1) treatment.

The CDR3 spells CASSPGQVPLHF. The DNA for the CDR3 is TGTGCCAGCTCACCCGGACAGGTCCCCCTCCACTTT. J is TRBJ1-6 and V is TRBV18; 7 bases are shared with TRBD1. Trimming cost V 3 bases and J 13 bases; bases outside gene matches: 3. The CDR3 covers 12 residues. Germline CDR1 and CDR2: KGHSH and LQKENI.